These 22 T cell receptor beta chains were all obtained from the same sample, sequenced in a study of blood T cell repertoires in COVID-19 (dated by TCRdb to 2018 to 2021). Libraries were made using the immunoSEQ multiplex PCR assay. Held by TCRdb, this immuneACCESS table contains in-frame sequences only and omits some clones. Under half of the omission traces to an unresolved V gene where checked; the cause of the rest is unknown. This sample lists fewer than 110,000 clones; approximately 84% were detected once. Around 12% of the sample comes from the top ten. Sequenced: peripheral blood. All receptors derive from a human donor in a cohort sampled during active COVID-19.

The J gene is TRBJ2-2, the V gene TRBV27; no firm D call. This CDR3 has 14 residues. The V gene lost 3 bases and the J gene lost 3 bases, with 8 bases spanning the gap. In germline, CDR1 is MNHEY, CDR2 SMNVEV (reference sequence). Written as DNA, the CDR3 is TGTGCCAGCAGTTTCTCACCGGACACCGGGGAGCTGTTTTTT. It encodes CASSFSPDTGELFF.

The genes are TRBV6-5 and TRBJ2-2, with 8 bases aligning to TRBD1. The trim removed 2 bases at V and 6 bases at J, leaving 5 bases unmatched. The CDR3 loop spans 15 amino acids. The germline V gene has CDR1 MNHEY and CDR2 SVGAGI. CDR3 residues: CASSYQAQGAGELFF. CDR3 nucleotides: TGTGCCAGCAGTTACCAAGCACAGGGGGCCGGGGAGCTGTTTTTT.

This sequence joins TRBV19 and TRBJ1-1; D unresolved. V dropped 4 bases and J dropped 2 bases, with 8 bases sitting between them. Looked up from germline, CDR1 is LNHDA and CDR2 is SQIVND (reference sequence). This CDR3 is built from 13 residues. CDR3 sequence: CASSTSDNTEAFF. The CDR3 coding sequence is TGTGCCAGTAGTACCAGCGACAACACTGAAGCTTTCTTT.

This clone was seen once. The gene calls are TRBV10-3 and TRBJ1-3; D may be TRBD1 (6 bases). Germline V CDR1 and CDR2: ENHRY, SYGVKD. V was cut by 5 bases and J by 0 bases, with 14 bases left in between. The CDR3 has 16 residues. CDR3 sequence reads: CAISRTDASSGNTIYF. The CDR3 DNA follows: TGTGCCATCAGTAGGACAGATGCATCCTCTGGAAACACCATATATTTT.

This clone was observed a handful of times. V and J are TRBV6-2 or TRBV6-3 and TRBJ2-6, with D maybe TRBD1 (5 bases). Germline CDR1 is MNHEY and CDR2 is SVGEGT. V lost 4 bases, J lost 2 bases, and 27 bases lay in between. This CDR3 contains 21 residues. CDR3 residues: CASSWISLGVPPLTGANVLTF. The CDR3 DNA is TGTGCCAGCAGTTGGATATCTTTAGGGGTCCCACCCCTTACTGGGGCCAACGTCCTGACTTTC.

This CDR3 is CASSLAGEASLHF. The DNA of the CDR3 is TGTGCCAGCAGCTTAGCGGGGGAGGCATCCCTCCACTTT. V gene TRBV7-2 combines with J gene TRBJ1-6; D perhaps matches TRBD1 (5 bases). The CDR3 contains 13 residues. Germline-derived CDR1 and CDR2 are SGHTA and FQGNSA. V was trimmed by 0 bases and J by 14 bases, leaving 11 bases between them.

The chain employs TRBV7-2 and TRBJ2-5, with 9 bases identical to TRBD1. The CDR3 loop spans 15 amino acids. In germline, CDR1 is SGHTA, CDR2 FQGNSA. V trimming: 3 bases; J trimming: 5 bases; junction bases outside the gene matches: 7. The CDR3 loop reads CASSFRTGVGETQYF. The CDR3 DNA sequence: TGTGCCAGCAGCTTCCGGACAGGGGTAGGGGAGACCCAGTACTTC.

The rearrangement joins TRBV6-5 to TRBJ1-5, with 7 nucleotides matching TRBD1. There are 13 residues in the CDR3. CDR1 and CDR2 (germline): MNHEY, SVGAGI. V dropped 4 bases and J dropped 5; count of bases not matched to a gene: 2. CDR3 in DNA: TGTGCCAGCAGTTTCAGGGGGGATCAGCCCCAGCATTTT. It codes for CASSFRGDQPQHF.

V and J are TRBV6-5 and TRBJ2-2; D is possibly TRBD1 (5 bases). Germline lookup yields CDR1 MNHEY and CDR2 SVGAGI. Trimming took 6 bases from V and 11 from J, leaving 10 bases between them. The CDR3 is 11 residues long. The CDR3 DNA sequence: TGTGCCAGCAGGGATTGGACAGAGCTGTTTTTT. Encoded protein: CASRDWTELFF.

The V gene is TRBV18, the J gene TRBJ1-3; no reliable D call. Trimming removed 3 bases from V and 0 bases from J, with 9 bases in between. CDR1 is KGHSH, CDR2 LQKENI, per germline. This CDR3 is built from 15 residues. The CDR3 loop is CASSPGRASGNTIYF. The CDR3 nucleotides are TGTGCCAGCTCACCGGGCAGAGCCTCTGGAAACACCATATATTTT.

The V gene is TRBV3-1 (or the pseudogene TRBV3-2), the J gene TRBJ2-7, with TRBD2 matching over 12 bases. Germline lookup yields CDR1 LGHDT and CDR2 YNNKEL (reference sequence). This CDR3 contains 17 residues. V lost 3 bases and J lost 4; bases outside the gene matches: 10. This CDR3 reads CASSHRSGLAGKYEQYF. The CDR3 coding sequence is TGTGCCAGCAGCCACAGATCCGGACTAGCGGGGAAATACGAGCAGTACTTC.

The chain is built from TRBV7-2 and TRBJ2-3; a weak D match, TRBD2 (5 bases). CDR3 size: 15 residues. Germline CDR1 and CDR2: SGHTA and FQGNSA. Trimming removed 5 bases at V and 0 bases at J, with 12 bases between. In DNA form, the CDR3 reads TGTGCCAGCAGCATCGGACTCTATAGCACAGATACGCAGTATTTT. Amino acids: CASSIGLYSTDTQYF.

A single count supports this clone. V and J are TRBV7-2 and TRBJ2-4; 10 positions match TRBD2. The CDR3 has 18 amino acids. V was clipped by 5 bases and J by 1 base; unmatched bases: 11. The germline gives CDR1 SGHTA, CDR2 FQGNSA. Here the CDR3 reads CASSARPSGGGAKNIQYF. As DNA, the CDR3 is TGTGCCAGCAGCGCTAGGCCTAGCGGGGGAGGGGCCAAAAACATTCAGTACTTC.

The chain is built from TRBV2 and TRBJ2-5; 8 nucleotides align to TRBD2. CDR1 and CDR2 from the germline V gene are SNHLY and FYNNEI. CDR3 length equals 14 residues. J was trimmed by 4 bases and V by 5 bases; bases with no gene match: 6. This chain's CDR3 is CASSYGLALETQYF. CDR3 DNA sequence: TGTGCCAGCAGTTACGGACTAGCATTAGAGACCCAGTACTTC.

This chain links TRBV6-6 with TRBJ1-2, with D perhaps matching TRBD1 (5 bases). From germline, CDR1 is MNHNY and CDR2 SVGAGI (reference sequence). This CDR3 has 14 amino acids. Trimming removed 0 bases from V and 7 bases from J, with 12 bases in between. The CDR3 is CASSYSGGDGGYTF. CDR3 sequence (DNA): TGTGCCAGCAGTTACTCGGGAGGGGATGGTGGCTACACCTTC.

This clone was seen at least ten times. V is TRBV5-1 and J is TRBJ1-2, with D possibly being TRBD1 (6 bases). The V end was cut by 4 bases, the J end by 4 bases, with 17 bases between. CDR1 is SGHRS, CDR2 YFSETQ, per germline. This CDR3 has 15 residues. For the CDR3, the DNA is TGCGCCAGCAGCCCCCGGACAGACAGAACCTATGGCTACACCTTC. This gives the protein CASSPRTDRTYGYTF.

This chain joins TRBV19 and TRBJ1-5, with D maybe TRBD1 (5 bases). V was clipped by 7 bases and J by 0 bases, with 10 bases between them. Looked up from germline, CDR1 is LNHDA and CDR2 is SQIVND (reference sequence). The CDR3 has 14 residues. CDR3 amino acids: CASMGPYSNQPQHF. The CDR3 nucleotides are TGTGCCAGTATGGGGCCTTATAGCAATCAGCCCCAGCATTTT.

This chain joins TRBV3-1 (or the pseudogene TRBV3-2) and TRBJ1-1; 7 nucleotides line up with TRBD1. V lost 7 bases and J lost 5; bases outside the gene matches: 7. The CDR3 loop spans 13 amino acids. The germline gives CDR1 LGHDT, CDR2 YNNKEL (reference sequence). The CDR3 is CASNHRGGTEAFF. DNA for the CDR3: TGTGCCAGCAACCACAGGGGTGGGACTGAAGCTTTCTTT.

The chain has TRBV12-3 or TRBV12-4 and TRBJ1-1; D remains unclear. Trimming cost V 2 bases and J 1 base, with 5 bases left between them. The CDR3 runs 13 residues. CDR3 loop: CASSLSRNTEAFF. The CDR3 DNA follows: TGTGCCAGCAGTTTATCTAGGAACACTGAAGCTTTCTTT.

The chain's CDR3 is CASSDPRGVEFF. The CDR3 nucleotides read TGTGCCAGCAGTGATCCTCGGGGGGTCGAGTTCTTC. This rearrangement joins TRBV6-6 to TRBJ2-1; 7 bases match TRBD2. Per germline, CDR1 MNHNY and CDR2 SVGAGI (reference sequence). This CDR3 contains 12 residues. The ends lost 5 bases at V and 14 bases at J; junction bases unmatched: 9.

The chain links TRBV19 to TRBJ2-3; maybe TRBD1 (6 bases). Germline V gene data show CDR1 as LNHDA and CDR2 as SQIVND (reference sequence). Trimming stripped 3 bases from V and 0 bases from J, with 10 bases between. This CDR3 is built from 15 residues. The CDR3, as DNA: TGTGCCAGTAGTATCCAGGGGCCGAGCACAGATACGCAGTATTTT. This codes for CASSIQGPSTDTQYF.

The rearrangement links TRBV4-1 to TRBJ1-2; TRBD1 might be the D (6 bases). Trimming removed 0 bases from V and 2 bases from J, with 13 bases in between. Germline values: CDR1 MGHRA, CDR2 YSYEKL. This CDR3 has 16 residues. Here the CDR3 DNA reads TGCGCCAGCAGCCAAGAACTACCCAGGGGAAACTATGGCTACACCTTC. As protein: CASSQELPRGNYGYTF.